This T cell receptor beta chain was profiled in a study of Graves' ophthalmopathy and Graves' hyperthyroidism. Germline V gives CDR1 SGHDT, CDR2 YYEEEE. This CDR3 comprises 15 residues. V lost 4 bases and J lost 5; bases outside the gene matches: 8. This clonotype was recorded at least ten times. Amplification of the TCR beta CDR3 regions used RNA transcripts (as template). An initial RT-PCR round employing HTBI primers preceded a second-round multiplex PCR. TCRdb passed the multiplex PCR reads through MiXCR, listing each CDR3 protein once. The sample shows about 160,000 distinct CDR3 sequences, 39% of them seen only once.

The clonotype originates from a young man with Graves' ophthalmopathy. Sequenced: peripheral blood. The J gene is TRBJ2-5, the V gene TRBV5-6; 10 positions match TRBD2. The CDR3 sequence is CASSGEAGGTETQYF. Here the CDR3 DNA reads TGTGCCAGCAGCGGAGAAGCGGGAGGGACGGAGACCCAGTACTTC.